A selection of T cell receptor beta chains follows, all from one sample in a study of cytomegalovirus exposure and HLA in healthy donors. Assay used: immunoSEQ multiplex PCR; TCRdb lists only in-frame clones, some missing. The sample shows around 91,000 clones, around 80% of them seen only once. The material sequenced was PBMCs. These TCRs come from a male donor in good health and CMV-seropositive. The CDR3 runs from the conserved cysteine through the conserved F or W. Each record gives: V gene, CDR3 protein.

V gene: TRBV19; CDR3 protein: CGTGSSGNTIYF
V gene: TRBV7-3; CDR3 protein: CASSPGSGELFF
V gene: TRBV5-1; CDR3 protein: CASSPGRGRTYEQYF
V gene: TRBV5-5; CDR3 protein: CASSFGSNSNQPQHF
V gene: TRBV6-5; CDR3 protein: CASSYSQGFYEQYF
V gene: TRBV9; CDR3 protein: CASSVGPYEQYF
V gene: TRBV4-2; CDR3 protein: CASSQVLAGVWDTQYF
V gene: TRBV27; CDR3 protein: CASSLPSGYGTDTQYF
V gene: TRBV9; CDR3 protein: CASSAESSGRTFDEQFF
V gene: TRBV5-1; CDR3 protein: CASSGDSSYNEQFF
V gene: TRBV19; CDR3 protein: CASSISTGLYEQYF
V gene: TRBV6-1; CDR3 protein: CASSEATSGINEQFF
V gene: TRBV6-1; CDR3 protein: CASRGGQGYGYTF
V gene: TRBV19; CDR3 protein: CASRPGLGLYNEQFF
V gene: TRBV27; CDR3 protein: CASSLSRDSLTYEQYF
V gene: TRBV6-5; CDR3 protein: CASSSLRTSGRGEQYF
V gene: TRBV11-2; CDR3 protein: CASSGQLGLAGGEQYF
V gene: TRBV9; CDR3 protein: CASSVATGRSGEQFF
V gene: TRBV15; CDR3 protein: CATSRDRVAKNIQYF
V gene: TRBV7-9; CDR3 protein: CASSLVQGLVFDEQFF
V gene: TRBV5-1; CDR3 protein: CASSLAGEVTDTQYF
V gene: TRBV7-2; CDR3 protein: CASSPALAGGNEQFF
V gene: TRBV5-1; CDR3 protein: CASSCGTGGCEQYF
V gene: TRBV11-2; CDR3 protein: CASSGSTSGTEAFF
V gene: TRBV7-8; CDR3 protein: CASSLAQGSLGSPLHF
V gene: TRBV11-2; CDR3 protein: CASSLGLAVTDTQYF
V gene: TRBV4-1; CDR3 protein: CASSQGSSLEYEQYF